This TCR beta chain was recovered during a study of CD8+ T cells in alopecia areata (dated by TCRdb to the late 2010s). Regarding the research as a whole: Treated patients were enrolled in an open-label pilot trial of oral tofacitinib at 5 to 10 mg twice daily for moderate-to-severe alopecia areata. The RNA source kit depended on sample type: the PAXgene miRNA kit for fixed scalp, the miRNeasy kit for PBMCs, and the RNeasy kit for mouse skin. Patients on tofacitinib were biopsied at baseline and after 4 and 24 weeks of treatment, and several of the patients also had a later scalp biopsy. Clonality in the scalp was compared among normal scalp (n=4), patchy alopecia areata scalp (n=8), and alopecia totalis/universalis scalp (n=8). TCRbeta CDR3 regions were amplified by immunoSEQ multiplex PCR with 35 Vbeta forward and 13 Jbeta reverse primers. The study used high-throughput TCRbeta sequencing to examine T cell clonal expansion in alopecia areata, in both the C3H/HeJ mouse model and human patients. Patients received tofacitinib for 6 to 18 months and were then followed off drug for 6 months to check for delayed response and recurrence. On the human side, TCRbeta sequencing was run on scalp tissue and on sorted CD4+ and CD8+ peripheral blood T cells from healthy controls and from alopecia areata patients with either patchy or totalis/universalis disease. Paper-wide results and their limitations: Unlike mouse skin, where gammadelta T cells dominate, normal human skin contains resident alphabeta T cells that get sequenced too, which complicates analysis of the scalp TCR repertoire. Compared with mice, TCR sequences shared between patients were less clear, possibly partly because of HLA diversity across the patient population. Compared with normal scalp, lesional scalp, particularly in alopecia totalis/universalis, had higher clonality and more expanded CD8+ clones, which suggests antigenic drive.

CDR3 length: 17 amino acids, cysteine to phenylalanine. Kept here is only the CDR3 DNA, which spans 51 bases and is read in frame from base 1. The junction carries 15 bases between V and J, which are trimmed by 4 bases and 0 bases respectively. CDR1 and CDR2, per the germline V gene, are MGHRA and YSYEKL. The library came from the immunoSEQ multiplex PCR assay. To provide template for TCR sequencing, every sample had RNA extracted and reverse transcribed into cDNA. SuperScript III was used for first-strand cDNA synthesis, primed with a 2:1 mix of oligo-dT and random hexamers. Amplification bias was assessed with a synthetic immune receptor repertoire, and residual bias was removed computationally. In the paper's pipeline: Raw reads were preprocessed to remove errors, and CDR3 was defined by IMGT conventions from the conserved cysteine to phenylalanine. To get clonality, Shannon entropy was normalized by log2 of the number of productive unique TCRs and the result was subtracted from 1. Whether each scalp clone was CD4 or CD8 was inferred by checking scalp TCRbeta sequences against the CD4 and CD8 repertoires from sorted blood. The immuneACCESS repertoire file appears here via TCRdb, limited to in-frame rearrangements. These files lack a portion of the clones; in checked studies, under half of the deficit traces to unresolved V genes, and the cause of the others is not known. V and J calls and clone size are given by that table; D and trimming were obtained from the DNA. For this sample there are around 100,000 clones; roughly two fifths appear just once. The ten biggest clones cover 1% to 1.5% of the sample.

As for this clone: It lacks a known antigen. It has no much larger one-base neighbor in the sample; base qualities were not kept.

Peripheral blood and lesional scalp punch biopsies were obtained from patients with alopecia areata. After PBMCs were isolated by density centrifugation and stained for CD3, CD4 and CD8, a FACSAria was used to sort CD4+ and CD8+ T cells. The sequencing input was CD4+ T cells sorted from blood. This clonotype was sampled from a human donor with alopecia areata. This receptor chain uses TRBV4-1 and TRBJ2-2; the D gene is tentatively TRBD1 or TRBD2, each matching 5 bases. CDR3 reads: CASSLPRRTPNTGELFF. In nucleotide form, the sequence is TGCGCCAGCAGCCTCCCCAGGAGGACACCGAACACCGGGGAGCTGTTTTTT.